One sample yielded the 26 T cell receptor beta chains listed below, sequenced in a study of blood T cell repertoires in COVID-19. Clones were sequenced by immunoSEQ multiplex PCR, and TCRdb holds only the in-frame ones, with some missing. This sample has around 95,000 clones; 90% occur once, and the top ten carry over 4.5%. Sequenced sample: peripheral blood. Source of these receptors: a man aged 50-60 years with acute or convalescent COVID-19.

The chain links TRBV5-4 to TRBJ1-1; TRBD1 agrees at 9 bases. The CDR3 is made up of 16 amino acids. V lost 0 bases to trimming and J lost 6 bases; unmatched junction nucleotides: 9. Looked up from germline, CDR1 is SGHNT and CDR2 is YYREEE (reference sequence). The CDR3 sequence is CASSLAGGQGRAEAFF. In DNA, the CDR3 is TGTGCCAGCAGCTTGGCCGGGGGACAGGGCCGCGCTGAAGCTTTCTTT.

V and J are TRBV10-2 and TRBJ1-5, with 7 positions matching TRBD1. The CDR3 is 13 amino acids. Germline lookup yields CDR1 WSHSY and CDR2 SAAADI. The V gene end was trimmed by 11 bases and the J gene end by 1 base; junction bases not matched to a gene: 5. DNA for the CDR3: TGCGCCGCGAGGGGGCCCAGCAATCAGCCCCAGCATTTT. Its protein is CAARGPSNQPQHF.

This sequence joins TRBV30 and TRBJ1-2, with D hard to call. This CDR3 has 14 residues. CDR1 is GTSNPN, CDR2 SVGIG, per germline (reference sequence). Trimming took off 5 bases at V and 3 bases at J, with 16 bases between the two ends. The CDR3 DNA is TGTGCCTGGGAGACGGCGGTCTCTGACTATGGCTACACCTTC. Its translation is CAWETAVSDYGYTF.

CDR3 amino acids: CAWSGAGQGNTEAFF. CDR3 bases: TGTGCCTGGAGCGGGGCGGGACAGGGTAACACTGAAGCTTTCTTT. The chain recombines TRBV30 with TRBJ1-1, with TRBD1 identical over 9 bases. V was pared by 3 bases and J by 2 bases, with 7 bases of the junction left unmatched. This CDR3 contains 15 residues. Germline V gene sequence: CDR1 GTSNPN, CDR2 SVGIG (reference sequence).

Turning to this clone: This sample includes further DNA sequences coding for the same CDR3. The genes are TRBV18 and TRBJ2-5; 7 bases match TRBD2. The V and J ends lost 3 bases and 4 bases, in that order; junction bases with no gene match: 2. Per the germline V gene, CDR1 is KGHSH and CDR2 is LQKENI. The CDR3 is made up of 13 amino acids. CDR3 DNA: TGTGCCAGCTCACCGGGAGGGGCAGAGACCCAGTACTTC. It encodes CASSPGGAETQYF.

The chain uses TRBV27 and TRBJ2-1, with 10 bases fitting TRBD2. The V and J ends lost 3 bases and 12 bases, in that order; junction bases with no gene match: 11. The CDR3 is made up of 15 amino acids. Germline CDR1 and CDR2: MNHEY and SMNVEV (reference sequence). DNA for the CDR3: TGTGCCAGCAGTTTGAGGCGTCTAGCGGGAGACTCGCAGTTCTTC. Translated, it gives CASSLRRLAGDSQFF.

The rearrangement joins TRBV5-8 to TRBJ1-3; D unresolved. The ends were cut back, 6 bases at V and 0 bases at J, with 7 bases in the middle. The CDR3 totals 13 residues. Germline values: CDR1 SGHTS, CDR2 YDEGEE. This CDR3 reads CASNSVSGNTIYF. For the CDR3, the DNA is TGTGCCAGCAACAGTGTCTCTGGAAACACCATATATTTT.

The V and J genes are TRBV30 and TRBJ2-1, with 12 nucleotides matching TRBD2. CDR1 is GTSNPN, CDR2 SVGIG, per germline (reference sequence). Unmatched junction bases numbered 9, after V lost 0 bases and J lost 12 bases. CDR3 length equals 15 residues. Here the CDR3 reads CAWSVPRTSGKSQFF. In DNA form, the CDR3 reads TGTGCCTGGAGTGTACCCCGGACTAGCGGGAAGTCGCAGTTCTTC.

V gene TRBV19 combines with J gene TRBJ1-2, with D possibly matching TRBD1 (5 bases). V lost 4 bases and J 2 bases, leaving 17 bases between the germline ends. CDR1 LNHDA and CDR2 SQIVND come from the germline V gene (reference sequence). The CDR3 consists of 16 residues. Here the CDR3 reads CASSRGFGALNYGYTF. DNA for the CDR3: TGTGCCAGTAGTAGAGGCTTTGGGGCTTTAAACTATGGCTACACCTTC.

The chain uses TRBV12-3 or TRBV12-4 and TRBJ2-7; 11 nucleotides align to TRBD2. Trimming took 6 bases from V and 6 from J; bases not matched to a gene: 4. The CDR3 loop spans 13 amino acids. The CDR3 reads CASRIAGGLEQYF. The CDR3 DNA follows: TGTGCCAGCAGGATAGCGGGAGGGCTCGAGCAGTACTTC.

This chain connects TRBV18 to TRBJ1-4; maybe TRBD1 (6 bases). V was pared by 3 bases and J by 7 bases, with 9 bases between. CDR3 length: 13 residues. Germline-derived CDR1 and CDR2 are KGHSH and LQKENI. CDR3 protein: CASSPRGGEKLFF. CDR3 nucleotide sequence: TGTGCCAGCTCACCCCGAGGGGGTGAAAAACTGTTTTTT.

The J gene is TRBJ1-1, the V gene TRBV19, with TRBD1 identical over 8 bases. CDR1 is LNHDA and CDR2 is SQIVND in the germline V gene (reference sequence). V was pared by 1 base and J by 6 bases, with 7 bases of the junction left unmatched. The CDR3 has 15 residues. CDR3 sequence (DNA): TGTGCCAGTAGTATAGGGACAGGGTTGGGCGCTGAAGCTTTCTTT. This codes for CASSIGTGLGAEAFF.

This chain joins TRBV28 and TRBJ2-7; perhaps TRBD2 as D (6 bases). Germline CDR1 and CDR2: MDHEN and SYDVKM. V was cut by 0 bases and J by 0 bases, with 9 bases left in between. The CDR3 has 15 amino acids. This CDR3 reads CASSLWGGVSYEQYF. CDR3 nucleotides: TGTGCCAGCAGTTTATGGGGCGGGGTCTCCTACGAGCAGTACTTC.

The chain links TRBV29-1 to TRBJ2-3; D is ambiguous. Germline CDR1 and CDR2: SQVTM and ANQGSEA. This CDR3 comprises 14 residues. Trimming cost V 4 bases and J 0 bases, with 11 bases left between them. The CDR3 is CSVGATSSTDTQYF. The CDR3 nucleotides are TGCAGCGTTGGGGCTACCTCTAGCACAGATACGCAGTATTTT.

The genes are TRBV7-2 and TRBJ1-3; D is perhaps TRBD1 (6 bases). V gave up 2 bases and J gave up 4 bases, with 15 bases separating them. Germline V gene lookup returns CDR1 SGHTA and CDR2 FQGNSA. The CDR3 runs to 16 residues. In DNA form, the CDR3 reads TGTGCCAGCAGCTTACTAGCAGGGGTAGCGGGAAACACCATATATTTT. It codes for CASSLLAGVAGNTIYF. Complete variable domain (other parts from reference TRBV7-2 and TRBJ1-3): GAGVSQSPSNKVTEKGKDVELRCDPISGHTALYWYRQSLGQGLEFLIYFQGNSAPDKSGLPSDRFSAERTGGSVSTLTIQRTQQEDSAVYLCASSLLAGVAGNTIYFGEGSWLTVV.

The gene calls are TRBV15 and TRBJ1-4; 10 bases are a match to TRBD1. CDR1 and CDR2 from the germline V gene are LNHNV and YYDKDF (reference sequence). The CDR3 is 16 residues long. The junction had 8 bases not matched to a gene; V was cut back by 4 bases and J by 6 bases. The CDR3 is CATSIPGTGVYEKLFF. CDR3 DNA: TGTGCCACCAGCATCCCCGGGACAGGGGTTTATGAAAAACTGTTTTTT.

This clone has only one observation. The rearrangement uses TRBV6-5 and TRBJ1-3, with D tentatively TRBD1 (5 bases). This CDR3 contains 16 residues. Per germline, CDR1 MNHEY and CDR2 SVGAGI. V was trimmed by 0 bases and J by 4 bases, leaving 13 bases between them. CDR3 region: CASSYSGGGYGNTIYF. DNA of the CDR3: TGTGCCAGCAGTTACTCGGGGGGAGGGTACGGAAACACCATATATTTT.

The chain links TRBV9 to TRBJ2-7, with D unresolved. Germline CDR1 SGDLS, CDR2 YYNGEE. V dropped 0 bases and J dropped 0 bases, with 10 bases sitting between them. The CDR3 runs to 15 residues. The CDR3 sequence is CASSVGLVSSYEQYF. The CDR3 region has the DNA TGTGCCAGCAGCGTAGGGCTAGTAAGCTCCTACGAGCAGTACTTC.

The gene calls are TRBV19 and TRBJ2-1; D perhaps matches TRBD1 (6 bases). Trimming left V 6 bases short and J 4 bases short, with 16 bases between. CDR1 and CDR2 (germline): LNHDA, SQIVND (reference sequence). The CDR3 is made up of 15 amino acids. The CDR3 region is CASRPQGPGYNEQFF. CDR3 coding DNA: TGTGCCAGTAGACCTCAGGGGCCAGGTTACAATGAGCAGTTCTTC.

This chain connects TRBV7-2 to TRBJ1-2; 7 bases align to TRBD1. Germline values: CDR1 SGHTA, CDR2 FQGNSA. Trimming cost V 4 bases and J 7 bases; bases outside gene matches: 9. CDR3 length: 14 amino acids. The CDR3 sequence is CASSYYGTAFGYTF. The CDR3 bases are TGTGCCAGCAGCTATTACGGGACAGCTTTTGGCTACACCTTC.

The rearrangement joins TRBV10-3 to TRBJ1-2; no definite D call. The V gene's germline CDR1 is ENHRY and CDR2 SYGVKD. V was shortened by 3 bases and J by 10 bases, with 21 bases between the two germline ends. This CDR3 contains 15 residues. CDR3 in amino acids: CAISEPGEEASAYTF. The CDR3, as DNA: TGTGCCATCAGTGAACCCGGGGAAGAGGCCTCAGCCTACACCTTC.

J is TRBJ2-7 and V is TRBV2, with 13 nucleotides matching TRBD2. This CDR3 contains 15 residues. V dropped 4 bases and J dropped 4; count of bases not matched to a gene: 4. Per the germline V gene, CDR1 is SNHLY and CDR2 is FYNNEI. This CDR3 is CASSGGLAGRYEQYF. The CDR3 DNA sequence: TGTGCCAGCAGTGGGGGACTAGCGGGAAGGTACGAGCAGTACTTC. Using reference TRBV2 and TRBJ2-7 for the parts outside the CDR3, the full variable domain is EPEVTQTPSHQVTQMGQEVILRCVPISNHLYFYWYRQILGQKVEFLVSFYNNEISEKSEIFDDQFSVERPDGSNFTLKIRSTKLEDSAMYFCASSGGLAGRYEQYFGPGTRLTVT.

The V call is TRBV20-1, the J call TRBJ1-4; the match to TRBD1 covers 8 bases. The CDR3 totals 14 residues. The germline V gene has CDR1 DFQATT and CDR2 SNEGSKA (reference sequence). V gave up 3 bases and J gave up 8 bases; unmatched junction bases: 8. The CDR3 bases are TGCAGTGCTAGTGTTGACAGGGGCGGCGAAAAACTGTTTTTT. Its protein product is CSASVDRGGEKLFF.

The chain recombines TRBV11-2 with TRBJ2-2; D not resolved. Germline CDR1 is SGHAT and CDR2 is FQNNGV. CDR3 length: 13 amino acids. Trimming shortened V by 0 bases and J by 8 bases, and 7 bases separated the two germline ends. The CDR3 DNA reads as TGTGCCAGCAGCTTAGATCCCGAGGGGGAGCTGTTTTTT. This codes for CASSLDPEGELFF.

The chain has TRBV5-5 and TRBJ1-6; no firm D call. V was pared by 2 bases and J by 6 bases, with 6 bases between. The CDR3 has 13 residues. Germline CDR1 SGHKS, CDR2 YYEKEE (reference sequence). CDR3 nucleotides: TGTGCCAGCAGCTTCAATAGTAATTCACCCCTCCACTTT. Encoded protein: CASSFNSNSPLHF.

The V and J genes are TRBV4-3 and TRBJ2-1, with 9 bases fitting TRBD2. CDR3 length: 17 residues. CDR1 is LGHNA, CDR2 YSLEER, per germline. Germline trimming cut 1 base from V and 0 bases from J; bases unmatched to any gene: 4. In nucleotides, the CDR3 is TGCGCCAGCAGCCAAGCTATTAGCGGGAGCTCCTACAATGAGCAGTTCTTC. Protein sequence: CASSQAISGSSYNEQFF.